This T cell receptor beta chain was recovered during a study of regulatory T cells in long-lasting Graves disease. Time point described: newly diagnosed GD, antithyroid drugs for less than 3 months. There was RNA extracted from PBMCs, and the TCR library was made from it. Through Arm-PCR of CDR3 regions and iRepertoire HTBI primers, TCR beta libraries were built. A single record per CDR3 protein comes from TCRdb applying MiXCR to the multiplex PCR reads. The sample shows 360,000 or so distinct CDR3 sequences, around 16% of them seen only once. The germline gives CDR1 SGHRS, CDR2 YFSETQ. This CDR3 region has 14 residues. J gave up 6 bases and V 4 bases, and 3 bases lay outside the gene matches. This clonotype was picked up many times. A further study also used this sample, focusing on T cells in Graves' hyperthyroidism and ophthalmopathy. From that report: HTBI primers were employed in a first-round RT-PCR of the TCR CDR3. Most thyroid-expanded clonotypes above 0.001 were also found in blood. A 13 V-J model separated ophthalmopathy from stable hyperthyroidism.

The TCR was taken from a woman aged 18-29 years with Graves disease. V gene TRBV5-1 combines with J gene TRBJ1-6, with 8 bases matching TRBD1. The specimen was peripheral blood mononuclear cells (PBMCs), collected at new diagnosis, from a patient treated with antithyroid drugs. The chain's CDR3 is CASSTGQGNSPLHF. The CDR3 bases are TGCGCCAGCAGCACCGGACAGGGTAATTCACCCCTCCACTTT. Looking up the rest from reference TRBV5-1 and TRBJ1-6 gives the full variable domain: KAGVTQTPRYLIKTRGQQVTLSCSPISGHRSVSWYQQTPGQGLQFLFEYFSETQRNKGNFPGRFSGRQFSNSRSEMNVSTLELGDSALYLCASSTGQGNSPLHFGNGTRLTVT.